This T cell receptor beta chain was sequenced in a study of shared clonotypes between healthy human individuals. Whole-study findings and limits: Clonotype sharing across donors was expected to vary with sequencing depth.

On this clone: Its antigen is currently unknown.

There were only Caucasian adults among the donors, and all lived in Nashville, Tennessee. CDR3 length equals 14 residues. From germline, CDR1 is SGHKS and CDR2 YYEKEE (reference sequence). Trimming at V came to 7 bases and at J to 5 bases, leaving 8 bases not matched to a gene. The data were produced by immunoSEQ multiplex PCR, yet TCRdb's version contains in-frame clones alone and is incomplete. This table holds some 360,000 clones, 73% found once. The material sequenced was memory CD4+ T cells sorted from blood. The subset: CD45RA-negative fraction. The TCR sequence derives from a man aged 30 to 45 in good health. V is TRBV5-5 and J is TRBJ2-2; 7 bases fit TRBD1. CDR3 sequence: CASRRQGETGELFF. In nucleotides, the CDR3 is TGTGCCAGCCGTCGACAGGGAGAGACCGGGGAGCTGTTTTTT.